These 26 T cell receptor beta chains were sequenced from one sample in a study of shared clonotypes between healthy human individuals. Clones were read by immunoSEQ multiplex PCR, and TCRdb kept only the in-frame ones, dropping some. The sample records 2,500,000 or so clones, 85% to 95% being singletons. Sequences were obtained from naive CD4+ T cells from PBMCs. As for subset: CD45RA+ positively selected. All receptors derive from a man younger than 35 in good health. Some clones in this sample may be carry-over from other donors' samples.

The V gene is TRBV6-5, the J gene TRBJ1-1, with D hard to call. The CDR3 has 15 amino acids. Germline CDR1 reads MNHEY; CDR2 reads SVGAGI. V lost 3 bases to trimming and J lost 4 bases, with 15 bases between them. Here the CDR3 DNA reads TGTGCCAGCAGTTATTTTCGGGTGGGCCGCACTGAAGCTTTCTTT. Its translation: CASSYFRVGRTEAFF.

This chain uses TRBV10-3 with TRBJ2-7; 11 bases are a match to TRBD1. The germline CDR1 and CDR2 sequences are ENHRY and SYGVKD. V lost 5 bases and J lost 3; bases outside the gene matches: 3. The CDR3 runs to 14 residues. Here the CDR3 DNA reads TGTGCCATCAGTAAGGGGACAGGGGGCTACGAGCAGTACTTC. Translating gives CAISKGTGGYEQYF.

As to this clone: This sample includes further DNA sequences coding for the same CDR3. The V and J genes are TRBV7-3 and TRBJ2-6; D is perhaps TRBD2 (5 bases). CDR3 size: 15 residues. Looked up from germline, CDR1 is SGHTA and CDR2 is FQGTGA. V dropped 2 bases and J dropped 0 bases, with 5 bases sitting between them. The CDR3 loop reads CASSLGSSGANVLTF. The CDR3 bases are TGTGCCAGCAGCTTAGGGAGCTCTGGGGCCAACGTCCTGACTTTC.

This rearrangement joins TRBV5-8 to TRBJ2-5; no firm D call. V was clipped by 6 bases and J by 5 bases, with 14 bases between them. This CDR3 is 13 amino acids long. In germline, CDR1 is SGHTS, CDR2 YDEGEE. The CDR3 sequence: CASTTYFWETQYF. DNA of the CDR3: TGTGCCAGCACCACATACTTCTGGGAGACCCAGTACTTC.

The chain recombines TRBV4-2 with TRBJ2-1; the match to TRBD2 covers 10 bases. The CDR3 loop spans 16 amino acids. The germline V gene has CDR1 LGHNA and CDR2 YNFKEQ. Trimming removed 3 bases from V and 5 bases from J; junction bases left unmatched: 7. CDR3 residues: CASSHTPGLADNEQFF. The CDR3 DNA follows: TGTGCCAGCAGCCACACCCCCGGACTAGCGGACAATGAGCAGTTCTTC.

As regards this clone: The same CDR3 arises from other DNA sequences in this sample as well. V is TRBV7-3 and J is TRBJ2-1; D may be TRBD2 (5 bases). CDR3 length: 12 amino acids. Trimming shortened V by 0 bases and J by 8 bases, and 5 bases separated the two germline ends. Germline assignment: CDR1 SGHTA and CDR2 FQGTGA. CDR3 nucleotides: TGTGCCAGCAGCTTAACAGCGGATGAGCAGTTCTTC. Translation gives CASSLTADEQFF.

The DNA of the CDR3 is TGTGCCAGCAGGGGGGAGCGGGGACAGGCCAACGAGCAGTACTTC. Translating it yields CASRGERGQANEQYF. The chain combines TRBV28 with TRBJ2-7; D might be TRBD1 (8 bases). The V gene lost 6 bases and the J gene lost 5 bases, with 20 bases spanning the gap. The CDR3 runs 15 residues. The germline V gene has CDR1 MDHEN and CDR2 SYDVKM.

The rearrangement links TRBV4-1 to TRBJ1-1, with D perhaps matching TRBD1 (5 bases). The CDR3 sequence is 14 residues long. Germline V gene data show CDR1 as MGHRA and CDR2 as YSYEKL. V was cut by 2 bases and J by 1 base, with 8 bases left in between. The CDR3: CASSQLGQNTEAFF. The CDR3 DNA sequence: TGCGCCAGCAGCCAACTAGGACAGAACACTGAAGCTTTCTTT.

This chain connects TRBV5-4 to TRBJ1-2; D is ambiguous. V was clipped by 2 bases and J by 5 bases, with 10 bases between them. Germline assignment: CDR1 SGHNT and CDR2 YYREEE (reference sequence). CDR3 length: 13 amino acids. The CDR3 sequence is CASSFSGFYGYTF. For the CDR3, the DNA is TGTGCCAGCAGCTTTTCTGGCTTTTATGGCTACACCTTC.

About this clone itself: Other DNA sequences of this sample code for an identical CDR3. J is TRBJ1-4 and V is TRBV6-5; D might be TRBD1 (6 bases). Germline CDR1 reads MNHEY; CDR2 reads SVGAGI. The V end was cut by 0 bases, the J end by 7 bases, with 12 bases between. The CDR3 is 15 residues long. CDR3 in DNA: TGTGCCAGCAGTTACTCAGCGGGGGCAGGTGAAAAACTGTTTTTT. Translated: CASSYSAGAGEKLFF.

The V and J genes are TRBV7-3 and TRBJ2-6; TRBD1 matches 9 bases. V lost 2 bases to trimming and J lost 5 bases; unmatched junction nucleotides: 4. The length of the CDR3 is 16 residues. Germline V gives CDR1 SGHTA, CDR2 FQGTGA. CDR3 region: CASSLRDRVRANVLTF. Written as DNA, the CDR3 is TGTGCCAGCAGCTTACGGGACAGGGTAAGGGCCAACGTCCTGACTTTC.

This chain links TRBV5-8 with TRBJ1-6; weak D call: TRBD1 (6 bases). In germline, CDR1 is SGHTS, CDR2 YDEGEE. The V and J ends lost 1 base and 7 bases respectively, with 12 bases between them. The CDR3 has 15 amino acids. CDR3 protein: CASSLHRDRNSPLHF. The CDR3 nucleotides are TGTGCCAGCAGCTTGCACAGGGATCGGAATTCACCCCTCCACTTT.

This clone turned up a few times. This sample also contains other DNA sequences that code for the same CDR3. The rearrangement uses TRBV28 and TRBJ1-5; no firm D call. CDR1 and CDR2 (germline): MDHEN, SYDVKM. Trimming pared 3 bases from V and 0 bases from J, leaving 9 bases between. The CDR3 extends over 15 amino acids. The CDR3 DNA is TGTGCCAGCAGTTTGGGTCAGATTAGCAATCAGCCCCAGCATTTT. This codes for CASSLGQISNQPQHF.

As regards this clone: The same CDR3 can be traced to other DNA sequences in this sample. This chain joins TRBV5-4 and TRBJ2-7; D is unresolved. Germline CDR1 and CDR2: SGHNT and YYREEE (reference sequence). V shed 4 bases and J shed 3 bases, with 11 bases lying between them. The CDR3 is 13 amino acids. The CDR3 reads CASSPGGRYEQYF. CDR3 nucleotide sequence: TGTGCCAGCAGCCCTGGTGGGCGCTACGAGCAGTACTTC. The complete variable domain, with remaining parts taken from reference TRBV5-4 and TRBJ2-7, reads ETGVTQSPTHLIKTRGQQVTLRCSSQSGHNTVSWYQQALGQGPQFIFQYYREEENGRGNFPPRFSGLQFPNYSSELNVNALELDDSALYLCASSPGGRYEQYFGPGTRLTVT.

J is TRBJ1-5 and V is TRBV6-5; no clear D. The germline gives CDR1 MNHEY, CDR2 SVGAGI. V was pared by 6 bases and J by 0 bases, with 12 bases between. This CDR3 has 15 residues. The chain's CDR3 is CASRLFGDSNQPQHF. The CDR3 nucleotides are TGTGCCAGCAGGCTCTTCGGCGATAGCAATCAGCCCCAGCATTTT.

V and J are TRBV5-1 and TRBJ2-5, with a possible D match to TRBD2 (6 bases). The germline gives CDR1 SGHRS, CDR2 YFSETQ. The CDR3 has 16 residues. Trimming removed 1 base from V and 4 bases from J, with 17 bases in between. The CDR3 DNA is TGCGCCAGCAGCTTGAGGCAGGGAGGTTTTATAGAGACCCAGTACTTC. Translating it yields CASSLRQGGFIETQYF.

The chain couples TRBV6-5 to TRBJ2-5, with D possibly being TRBD1 or TRBD2 (5 bases each). V was cut by 6 bases and J by 5 bases, with 16 bases left in between. This CDR3 is 14 amino acids long. Germline loops: CDR1 MNHEY, CDR2 SVGAGI. CDR3 bases: TGTGCCAGCAGGCCGGGACCGCTCGTGGAGACCCAGTACTTC. Amino acid sequence: CASRPGPLVETQYF.

This clone was picked up one time. The same CDR3 arises from other DNA sequences in this sample as well. The CDR3 DNA is TGCAGCGTTGACAGGGGGCAAGATGGCTACACCTTC. Amino acid sequence: CSVDRGQDGYTF. The chain recombines TRBV29-1 with TRBJ1-2; TRBD1 aligns across 8 bases. CDR1 is SQVTM and CDR2 is ANQGSEA in the germline V gene. The V segment lost 3 bases and the J segment 6 bases; nucleotides outside the gene matches: 3. CDR3 length: 12 amino acids.

This chain joins TRBV19 and TRBJ1-5, with D possibly matching TRBD1 (6 bases). CDR3 length: 13 amino acids. The ends were cut back, 5 bases at V and 6 bases at J, with 11 bases in the middle. Germline CDR1 is LNHDA and CDR2 is SQIVND (reference sequence). The CDR3 here is CASSWGAAQPQHF. In nucleotides, the CDR3 is TGTGCCAGTAGTTGGGGGGCGGCTCAGCCCCAGCATTTT.

The rearrangement joins TRBV2 to TRBJ2-2; D ambiguous. Germline loops: CDR1 SNHLY, CDR2 FYNNEI. This CDR3 has 13 amino acids. Trimming removed 1 base from V and 4 bases from J, with 4 bases in between. The CDR3 DNA reads TGTGCCAGCAGTGAAGGGACCACCGGGGAGCTGTTTTTT. Translating gives CASSEGTTGELFF.

This chain links TRBV30 with TRBJ1-5; unclear D gene. The CDR3 loop spans 15 amino acids. Trimming pared 0 bases from V and 0 bases from J, leaving 9 bases between. CDR1 GTSNPN and CDR2 SVGIG come from the germline V gene (reference sequence). The chain's CDR3 is CAWSVGQASNQPQHF. The CDR3 DNA is TGTGCCTGGAGTGTAGGGCAGGCTAGCAATCAGCCCCAGCATTTT.

This sequence joins TRBV2 and TRBJ2-2, with 13 bases fitting TRBD2. V dropped 5 bases and J dropped 5; count of bases not matched to a gene: 5. CDR3 length equals 16 residues. CDR1 and CDR2 (germline): SNHLY, FYNNEI. In nucleotides, the CDR3 is TGTGCCAGCAGTCGGACTAGCGGGAGATCAACCGGGGAGCTGTTTTTT. It is translated as CASSRTSGRSTGELFF.

V is TRBV4-1 and J is TRBJ1-4; D is unresolved. The CDR3 is 16 amino acids. V was shortened by 4 bases and J by 7 bases, with 19 bases between the two germline ends. Germline V gene data show CDR1 as MGHRA and CDR2 as YSYEKL. CDR3 protein: CASSPREGGYREKLFF. The DNA of the CDR3 is TGCGCCAGCAGCCCGCGGGAGGGAGGGTATCGTGAAAAACTGTTTTTT.

The rearrangement uses TRBV2 and TRBJ2-1; D gene unclear. Trimming stripped 3 bases from V and 9 bases from J, with 12 bases between. CDR1 is SNHLY, CDR2 FYNNEI, per germline. The CDR3 is 13 amino acids. The DNA of the CDR3 is TGTGCCAGCAGTGATGTCCAGAAGGGTGAGCAGTTCTTC. Translated, it gives CASSDVQKGEQFF.

V usage is TRBV18 and J usage is TRBJ2-7; D not certain. Germline-derived CDR1 and CDR2 are KGHSH and LQKENI. The CDR3 totals 17 residues. The ends were cut back, 6 bases at V and 1 base at J, with 22 bases in the middle. As DNA, the CDR3 is TGTGCCAGCTCCCTGACGGCCGCGGTCCCCAAATCCTACGAGCAGTACTTC. Translation gives CASSLTAAVPKSYEQYF.

The chain joins TRBV7-2 to TRBJ2-3; D possibly corresponds to TRBD1 (6 bases). There are 16 residues in the CDR3. CDR1 is SGHTA, CDR2 FQGNSA, per germline. Trimming took 5 bases from V and 1 from J, leaving 16 bases between them. The CDR3 nucleotides read TGTGCCAGCAGCCCCCTCGACAGGCGGGGCACAGATACGCAGTATTTT. Residues: CASSPLDRRGTDTQYF. Based on the CDR3 plus reference TRBV7-2 and TRBJ2-3, the full variable domain is GAGVSQSPSNKVTEKGKDVELRCDPISGHTALYWYRQSLGQGLEFLIYFQGNSAPDKSGLPSDRFSAERTGGSVSTLTIQRTQQEDSAVYLCASSPLDRRGTDTQYFGPGTRLTVL.